This T cell receptor (beta chain) was recovered during a study of CD8 T cells in ankylosing spondylitis. Study outcomes and limitations: Before this, some motif variants had been reported in reactive arthritis synovial fluid and blood. Reports say disease-linked clones showed up significantly more in matched ankylosing spondylitis synovial fluid. There was a TCR beta motif, made of 7 to 9 highly homologous variants, that appeared characteristic of ankylosing spondylitis blood.

The CDR3 runs 15 residues. Germline trimming cut 0 bases from V and 7 bases from J; bases unmatched to any gene: 5. Per germline, CDR1 SGHNT and CDR2 YENEEA. Libraries for TCR beta were made by quantitative 5'-RACE with molecular barcodes. MiXCR was run by TCRdb on the 5' RACE reads, yielding one entry per CDR3 protein. The sample consists of about 150,000 distinct CDR3 sequences, roughly 30% of them appearing once. This clonotype has more than one count but fewer than ten. Antigen: not known. This receptor was obtained from a male donor with ankylosing spondylitis. The chain is built from TRBV11-3 and TRBJ2-1, with 8 bases identical to TRBD2. The sequencing sample was made of synovial fluid, either unsorted or a sorted T cell fraction (not recorded which). CDR3 DNA: TGTGCCAGCAGCTTAGAGGCGGGAGGTCGGAATGAGCAGTTCTTC. Protein product: CASSLEAGGRNEQFF.